The 27 T cell receptor beta chains listed next were all sequenced from one sample in a study of tumor and adjacent non-tumor tissue in lung cancer. The library came from three nested PCR rounds adapted from ARM-PCR protocols. TCRdb re-called the multiplex PCR reads through MiXCR, storing one row per CDR3 protein. Of 120,000 or so distinct CDR3 sequences in the sample, 66% are singletons; the top ten hold over 10%. The template was RNA from unsorted bulk tissue. Material for sequencing was lung tumor tissue. These receptors originate from a man younger than 40 with non-small cell lung cancer.

Concerning this clonotype itself: Sequence at one end of the junction differs from germline and may be a read error. V gene TRBV20-1 combines with J gene TRBJ2-1; D is unclear. The CDR3 has 14 residues. CDR1 is DFQATT and CDR2 is SNEGSKA in the germline V gene (reference sequence). The CDR3 protein is CTAKTVSSFNEQFF. The CDR3 DNA is TGCACTGCCAAGACTGTCAGCTCCTTCAATGAGCAGTTCTTC.

In regard to this clonotype: A read error may produce the germline difference seen at one junction end. This chain links TRBV20-1 with TRBJ2-1; D may correspond to TRBD1 or TRBD2 (6 bases each). The length of the CDR3 is 15 residues. Germline V CDR1 and CDR2: DFQATT, SNEGSKA (reference sequence). The CDR3: CSASLLGGSYYEQFF. In DNA form, the CDR3 reads TGCAGTGCTAGCCTACTAGGGGGGAGCTACTATGAGCAGTTCTTC.

Concerning this clonotype: The germline gene is not matched at one end of the junction; a read error may be the cause. The V gene is TRBV28, the J gene TRBJ2-1, with D possibly being TRBD2 (6 bases). CDR3 length: 18 residues. Germline CDR1 is MDHEN and CDR2 is SYDVKM. CDR3 sequence reads: CASGSPIAEKSFYNEQIF. As DNA, the CDR3 is TGTGCCAGCGGTTCCCCCATAGCGGAGAAGAGCTTCTACAATGAGCAGATCTTC.

This clonotype has more than one count but fewer than ten. It may be a read error: a sequence one base away is much more abundant. In this CDR3 the conserved last residue, phenylalanine or tryptophan, is missing, so a read error is likely. The rearrangement uses TRBV20-1 and TRBJ2-3; 8 nucleotides match TRBD2. From germline, CDR1 is DFQATT and CDR2 SNEGSKA (reference sequence). J was trimmed by 0 bases and V by 6 bases; bases with no gene match: 11. This CDR3 region has 16 residues. CDR3 nucleotide sequence: TGCAGTGCCCGCCTTGCGGCGGGAGGTAGCACAGATACGCAGTATATT. It is translated as CSARLAAGGSTDTQYI.

This clonotype appeared a single time. The final CDR3 position lacks the conserved phenylalanine or tryptophan, pointing to a likely read error. It is unclear where the CDR3 begins or ends on the DNA, so no DNA is shown, and the CDR3 is as TCRdb lists it. V is TRBV11-2 and J is TRBJ2-1; the table names TRBD1, a call not compared with the DNA. The CDR3 length equals 16 residues, ends included. Germline CDR1 reads SGHAT; CDR2 reads FQNNGV. This chain's CDR3 is CASSLYAGASYNEHFL.

About this clonotype itself: With a much larger clone just one base away, this may be a read error. V and J are TRBV20-1 and TRBJ1-1, with 7 bases aligning to TRBD1. Germline CDR1 and CDR2: DFQATT and SNEGSKA (reference sequence). The CDR3 runs 13 residues. CDR3 sequence: CCARGGANTEAFF. Written as DNA, the CDR3 is TGCTGTGCTAGAGGGGGCGCGAACACTGAAGCTTTCTTT.

On this clonotype itself: One junction end does not reproduce the germline sequence, and a read error may be involved. The J gene is TRBJ2-1, the V gene TRBV11-2, with D perhaps TRBD2 (6 bases). The length of the CDR3 is 15 residues. The germline gives CDR1 SGHAT, CDR2 FQNNGV. The CDR3 DNA reads as TGTGCCAGCAGCTTGGAGGAGGGCCTCTACAATGAGCAGATCTTC. Residues: CASSLEEGLYNEQIF.

The V and J genes are TRBV12-3 or TRBV12-4 and TRBJ1-4; D is undetermined. CDR3 size: 11 residues. Trimming left V 8 bases short and J 7 bases short, with 8 bases between. CDR3 residues: CASGTREKLFF. Written as DNA, the CDR3 is TGTGCCAGCGGAACCCGTGAAAAACTGTTTTTT.

CDR3 DNA sequence: TGTGCCAGCAGCACGACTAGCGGGGCCTACGAGCAGTACTTC. This encodes CASSTTSGAYEQYF. The chain combines TRBV5-5 with TRBJ2-7; 11 bases fit TRBD2. Unmatched junction bases numbered 2, after V lost 4 bases and J lost 2 bases. This CDR3 comprises 14 residues. Germline V lookup: CDR1 SGHKS, CDR2 YYEKEE (reference sequence).

In regard to this clonotype: A read error may explain this, as a much larger clone is one base away. V gene TRBV4-1 combines with J gene TRBJ2-5, with D possibly being TRBD1 or TRBD2 (5 bases each). The length of the CDR3 is 15 residues. Germline V lookup: CDR1 MGHRA, CDR2 YSYEKL. Between the trimmed V and J ends, which lost 0 bases and 7 bases, there was a span of 15 bases. CDR3 protein: CASSQDSQARGTQYF. The CDR3 nucleotides are TGCGCCAGCAGCCAAGATTCACAAGCGAGGGGGACCCAGTACTTC.

This clonotype was counted ten times or more. The chain recombines TRBV12-3 or TRBV12-4 with TRBJ2-5; 8 bases align to TRBD2. V lost 5 bases, J lost 5 bases, and 4 bases stayed unmatched. CDR3 length: 13 residues. This chain's CDR3 is CASSRGGRETQYF. CDR3 bases: TGTGCCAGCAGTCGGGGGGGAAGGGAGACCCAGTACTTC.

This clonotype was seen at least ten times. This chain uses TRBV12-3 or TRBV12-4 with TRBJ2-7; D tentatively reads TRBD1 or TRBD2 (6 bases each). The CDR3 spans 14 residues. The V gene lost 3 bases and the J gene lost 4 bases, with 13 bases spanning the gap. CDR3 amino acids: CASSFGGGPYEQYF. The CDR3 nucleotides read TGTGCCAGCAGTTTTGGTGGGGGGCCTTACGAGCAGTACTTC.

This clonotype was seen a few times. One junction end does not reproduce the germline sequence, and a read error may be involved. The CDR3 is CVSSEYGGVDTQYF. CDR3 in DNA: TGTGTCAGCAGCGAGTACGGGGGTGTAGATACGCAGTATTTT. The chain carries TRBV12-3 or TRBV12-4 and TRBJ2-3, with D tentatively TRBD2 (6 bases). The CDR3 runs 14 residues.

As concerns this clonotype: A read error is possible here, since a much larger clone lies one base away. The J gene is TRBJ2-7, the V gene TRBV29-1, with TRBD2 matching 10 bases. The CDR3 runs 16 residues. Germline CDR1 reads SQVTM; CDR2 reads ANQGSEA. The trim removed 5 bases at V and 5 bases at J, leaving 15 bases unmatched. This chain's CDR3 is CSVRGAPSGGEHEQYF. CDR3 nucleotides: TGCAGCGTTAGGGGCGCCCCTAGCGGGGGTGAGCACGAGCAGTACTTC.

This clonotype was counted once. This could be a read error, since a much larger clone is one nucleotide away. The V gene is TRBV12-3 or TRBV12-4, the J gene TRBJ1-1; the D is unclear. This CDR3 is 15 amino acids long. Trimming left V 3 bases short and J 1 base short, with 12 bases between. Here the CDR3 reads CASSFTVASNTEAFF. In DNA, the CDR3 is TGTGCCAGCAGTTTCACCGTAGCGTCGAACACTGAAGCTTTCTTT.

Concerning this clonotype: A junction boundary mismatches the germline segment, possibly from a read error. The chain has TRBV6-5 and TRBJ1-6; D not certain. Germline values: CDR1 MNHEY, CDR2 SVGAGI. The length of the CDR3 is 12 residues. The CDR3 spells CASSSYTSPHHF. The CDR3 bases are TGTGCCAGCAGTAGCTATACTTCACCCCACCACTTT.

On this clonotype: This could be a read error, since a much larger clone is one nucleotide away. This chain links TRBV5-4 with TRBJ2-7, with 7 bases lining up with TRBD1. CDR3 length: 14 residues. CDR1 and CDR2 (germline): SGHNT, YYREEE (reference sequence). The DNA for the CDR3 is TGTGTCAGCAGCAAACTCACAGGGGCCAACGAGCAGTACTTC. It codes for CVSSKLTGANEQYF.

Remarks on this clonotype: The conserved phenylalanine or tryptophan normally closing the CDR3 is absent here, so this likely arose from a read error. The rearrangement joins TRBV6-1 to TRBJ1-1, with D hard to call. The CDR3 consists of 14 residues. The V gene's germline CDR1 is MNHNS and CDR2 SASEGT. The ends were cut back, 10 bases at V and 1 base at J, with 16 bases in the middle. CDR3 amino acids: CAMRISPQNTEAFS. DNA of the CDR3: TGTGCCATGAGGATCTCTCCACAGAACACTGAAGCTTTCTCT.

The V call is TRBV6-1, the J call TRBJ2-2; D is unresolved. Trimming removed 7 bases from V and 4 bases from J, with 19 bases in between. The CDR3 spans 16 residues. CDR1 MNHNS and CDR2 SASEGT come from the germline V gene. CDR3 sequence: CASTLGFRISTGELFF. Here the CDR3 DNA reads TGTGCCAGCACTCTGGGATTTCGCATCTCCACCGGGGAGCTGTTTTTT.

A word on this clonotype: Mismatch with germline at one junction end may stem from a read error. The chain has TRBV12-3 or TRBV12-4 and TRBJ2-4; TRBD2 matches 13 bases. The CDR3 spans 14 residues. CDR3 in DNA: TGTGGCAGTACTAGCGGGGGGGCCAGAAACATTCAGTACTTC. Residues: CGSTSGGARNIQYF.

With respect to this clonotype: The final CDR3 position lacks the conserved phenylalanine or tryptophan, pointing to a likely read error. CDR3 residues: CSVSGNSYEQYL. For the CDR3, the DNA is TGCAGTGTTTCCGGGAACTCCTACGAGCAGTACCTC. This chain links TRBV29-1 with TRBJ2-7; D is perhaps TRBD2 (5 bases). The CDR3 is 12 amino acids. The V gene's germline CDR1 is SQVTM and CDR2 ANQGSEA.

Note on this clonotype: Possible read error: a much larger clone is one base away. The V gene is TRBV6-5, the J gene TRBJ1-4; TRBD1 is a possible D gene (5 bases). CDR1 is MNHEY and CDR2 is SVGAGI in the germline V gene. The V and J ends lost 7 bases and 7 bases respectively, with 22 bases between them. The CDR3 runs to 16 residues. The CDR3 DNA reads as TGTGCCAGCAAACTCTTCGGGGCTCCCGGTGGTGAAAAACTGTTTTTT. Encoded protein: CASKLFGAPGGEKLFF.

To note about this clonotype: Being one base from a much bigger clone, this may be a read error. The chain joins TRBV4-2 to TRBJ1-1; tentatively, D is TRBD1 (5 bases). CDR3 size: 15 residues. Germline lookup yields CDR1 LGHNA and CDR2 YNFKEQ. CDR3 amino acids: CASSQEGGKNTETFF. The CDR3 DNA reads as TGTGCCAGCAGCCAAGAGGGGGGTAAGAACACTGAAACTTTCTTT.

The sample holds many counts of this clonotype. The chain carries TRBV5-6 and TRBJ2-7; 7 positions agree with TRBD1. The length of the CDR3 is 13 residues. Losses at the gene ends were 4 bases for V and 7 bases for J; bases not matched to a gene: 8. CDR1 is SGHDT and CDR2 is YYEEEE in the germline V gene. The CDR3 spells CASSRGQVGEQYF. DNA of the CDR3: TGTGCCAGCAGCAGAGGACAGGTCGGTGAGCAGTACTTC.

Worth noting for this clonotype: Germline is not matched at one junction end, which may reflect a read error. This chain links TRBV11-1 with TRBJ2-7, with 8 bases fitting TRBD1. The CDR3 length is 15 residues. CDR1 and CDR2 from the germline V gene are SGHAT and FQDESV (reference sequence). CDR3 sequence reads: CASSHGQGVSYEHYF. The CDR3 region has the DNA TGTGCCAGCAGCCATGGACAGGGTGTGTCCTACGAGCACTACTTC. The complete variable domain, with remaining parts taken from reference TRBV11-1 and TRBJ2-7, reads EAEVAQSPRYKITEKSQAVAFWCDPISGHATLYWYRQILGQGPELLVQFQDESVVDDSQLPKDRFSAERLKGVDSTLKIQPAELGDSAMYLCASSHGQGVSYEHYFGPGTRLTVT.

The rearrangement links TRBV7-9 to TRBJ2-3; D call uncertain. V lost 6 bases, J lost 6 bases, and 19 bases lay in between. CDR1 SEHNR and CDR2 FQNEAQ come from the germline V gene (reference sequence). The CDR3 runs to 15 residues. The CDR3 spells CASSPTWWAGDTQYF. The CDR3 DNA follows: TGTGCCAGCAGTCCTACCTGGTGGGCCGGGGATACGCAGTATTTT.

Comments on this clonotype: The junction differs from germline at one of its ends, possibly a read error. This chain links TRBV6-1 with TRBJ2-7, with TRBD2 matching 8 bases. Germline lookup yields CDR1 MNHNS and CDR2 SASEGT. The CDR3 totals 15 residues. The CDR3 coding sequence is TGTGACAGCAGTGAAAGACTAGCGTGGGCCTACGAGCAGTACTTC. Protein: CDSSERLAWAYEQYF.